The sequence of this T cell receptor (beta chain) was determined in a study of technical replicates of blood from a few donors. Trimming cost V 5 bases and J 4 bases; bases outside gene matches: 9. In germline, CDR1 is SGHRS, CDR2 YFSETQ. The CDR3 runs 16 residues. Assay used: immunoSEQ multiplex PCR; TCRdb lists only in-frame clones, some missing. The profile shows 80,000 or so clones, around 96% of them singletons. The TCR was taken from a human donor in good health. The chain combines TRBV5-1 with TRBJ2-3, with 11 bases lining up with TRBD2. Material: T cells isolated from PBMCs. The CDR3 spells CASRYIAGGSADTQYF. CDR3 coding DNA: TGCGCCAGCAGATATATAGCGGGGGGGAGTGCAGATACGCAGTATTTT.